The rows below give T cell receptor beta chains drawn from one sample of a study of cytomegalovirus exposure and HLA in healthy donors. The repertoire was sequenced with immunoSEQ multiplex PCR; TCRdb's copy has only in-frame clones and lacks some. Its listing shows around 150,000 clones. The source material was PBMCs. These receptor sequences come from a woman aged 55-75 years in good health and CMV-seronegative. Both conserved end residues are part of each CDR3. The D gene is left open where the match is weak.

CDR3aa: CASTPGLANTGELFF
CDR3nt: TGTGCCTCCACTCCGGGACTAGCGAACACCGGGGAGCTGTTTTTT
v_gene: TRBV10-3
d_gene: TRBD2
j_gene: TRBJ2-2

CDR3aa: CASSKAWEHVGFFPYEQYF
CDR3nt: TGTGCCAGCAGCAAAGCTTGGGAGCACGTCGGATTCTTCCCCTACGAGCAGTACTTC
v_gene: TRBV21-1
d_gene: NA
j_gene: TRBJ2-7

CDR3aa: CASSERGQGRTEAFF
CDR3nt: TGTGCCAGCAGTGAGAGGGGACAGGGAAGGACTGAAGCTTTCTTT
v_gene: TRBV6-1
d_gene: TRBD1
j_gene: TRBJ1-1

CDR3aa: CASSQDLQRTNTGELFF
CDR3nt: TGTGCCAGCAGCCAAGATCTGCAGCGGACCAACACCGGGGAGCTGTTTTTT
v_gene: TRBV4-2
d_gene: NA
j_gene: TRBJ2-2

CDR3aa: CASSSGGAYEQYF
CDR3nt: TGCGCCAGCAGCTCCGGGGGGGCCTACGAGCAGTACTTC
v_gene: TRBV5-1
d_gene: TRBD2
j_gene: TRBJ2-7

CDR3aa: CASSTRTVLTGELFF
CDR3nt: TGCGCCAGCAGTACTAGGACAGTCCTGACCGGGGAGCTGTTTTTT
v_gene: TRBV10-2
d_gene: NA
j_gene: TRBJ2-2

CDR3aa: CASSLVGGPGYYEQYF
CDR3nt: TGTGCCAGCAGCTTGGTCGGGGGGCCGGGATACTACGAGCAGTACTTC
v_gene: TRBV5-6
d_gene: NA
j_gene: TRBJ2-7

CDR3aa: CASSPRTSGYNEQFF
CDR3nt: TGCGCCAGCAGCCCTCGGACTAGCGGATACAATGAGCAGTTCTTC
v_gene: TRBV5-1
d_gene: TRBD2
j_gene: TRBJ2-1

CDR3aa: CASSFFRLGGAQDYEQYF
CDR3nt: TGTGCCAGCAGTTTTTTCCGCCTGGGGGGGGCGCAGGATTACGAGCAGTACTTC
v_gene: TRBV27
d_gene: NA
j_gene: TRBJ2-7

CDR3aa: CASSLGNSGRISEQYF
CDR3nt: TGTGCCAGCAGCTTAGGGAATAGCGGGAGAATCTCCGAGCAGTACTTC
v_gene: TRBV7-2
d_gene: TRBD2
j_gene: TRBJ2-7

CDR3aa: CFAGTNYGYTF
CDR3nt: TGTTTTGCAGGAACTAACTATGGCTACACCTTC
v_gene: TRBV11-1
d_gene: NA
j_gene: TRBJ1-2

CDR3aa: CASSFAGTSVGNEQFF
CDR3nt: TGTGCCAGCAGTTTCGCCGGGACTAGTGTAGGCAATGAGCAGTTCTTC
v_gene: TRBV6-5
d_gene: TRBD2
j_gene: TRBJ2-1

CDR3aa: CASRLTALNEKLFF
CDR3nt: TGTGCCAGCAGGCTGACAGCCCTTAATGAAAAACTGTTTTTT
v_gene: TRBV2
d_gene: NA
j_gene: TRBJ1-4

CDR3aa: CASSFLAGGDEQFF
CDR3nt: TGTGCCAGCAGCTTCCTAGCGGGGGGGGATGAGCAGTTCTTC
v_gene: TRBV5-4
d_gene: TRBD2
j_gene: TRBJ2-1

CDR3aa: CASSSQGASYEQYF
CDR3nt: TGTGCCAGCAGCTCCCAGGGTGCGTCCTACGAGCAGTACTTC
v_gene: TRBV5-6
d_gene: NA
j_gene: TRBJ2-7

CDR3aa: CSAWTAPYNSPLHF
CDR3nt: TGCAGCGCTTGGACAGCTCCATATAATTCACCCCTCCACTTT
v_gene: TRBV29-1
d_gene: NA
j_gene: TRBJ1-6

CDR3aa: CASSLRHGNEQFF
CDR3nt: TGTGCCAGCAGTTTGCGTCACGGCAATGAGCAGTTCTTC
v_gene: TRBV27
d_gene: NA
j_gene: TRBJ2-1

CDR3aa: CAISSGPGAGSYEQYF
CDR3nt: TGTGCCATCAGTTCAGGGCCGGGCGCAGGTTCCTACGAGCAGTACTTC
v_gene: TRBV10-3
d_gene: NA
j_gene: TRBJ2-7

CDR3aa: CASSSLRAPLHF
CDR3nt: TGTGCCAGCAGCAGCCTCAGGGCACCCCTCCACTTT
v_gene: TRBV6-6
d_gene: NA
j_gene: TRBJ1-6

CDR3aa: CAISPGQEIFYGYTF
CDR3nt: TGTGCCATCAGTCCGGGACAGGAGATTTTCTATGGCTACACCTTC
v_gene: TRBV10-3
d_gene: TRBD1
j_gene: TRBJ1-2

CDR3aa: CASSLGLASEQYF
CDR3nt: TGCGCCAGCAGCTTGGGACTAGCAAGCGAGCAGTACTTC
v_gene: TRBV5-1
d_gene: TRBD2
j_gene: TRBJ2-7

CDR3aa: CASSIFDRDGYTF
CDR3nt: TGTGCCAGTAGTATTTTCGACAGGGACGGCTACACCTTC
v_gene: TRBV19
d_gene: TRBD1
j_gene: TRBJ1-2

CDR3aa: CASSYNRGGEQYF
CDR3nt: TGTGCCAGCAGTTACAACAGGGGAGGCGAGCAGTACTTC
v_gene: TRBV6-5
d_gene: NA
j_gene: TRBJ2-7

CDR3aa: CASGSPRPGTGYAGMSYSNQPQHF
CDR3nt: TGTGCTAGTGGTTCACCCCGTCCAGGGACAGGGTATGCCGGAATGAGTTATAGCAATCAGCCCCAGCATTTT
v_gene: TRBV12-5
d_gene: TRBD1
j_gene: TRBJ1-5

CDR3aa: CASSLGQGSDTQYF
CDR3nt: TGTGCCAGCAGCTTGGGACAGGGTTCAGATACGCAGTATTTT
v_gene: TRBV7-3
d_gene: TRBD1
j_gene: TRBJ2-3

CDR3aa: CSVALGTGGQANVLTF
CDR3nt: TGCAGCGTCGCGTTAGGGACAGGGGGCCAGGCCAACGTCCTGACTTTC
v_gene: TRBV29-1
d_gene: TRBD1
j_gene: TRBJ2-6

CDR3aa: CASRANTEAFF
CDR3nt: TGTGCCAGCAGGGCGAACACTGAAGCTTTCTTT
v_gene: TRBV6-1
d_gene: NA
j_gene: TRBJ1-1